This T cell receptor (beta chain) was observed in a study of T cells after yellow fever vaccination. Broader study findings: Clonotypes shared by both compartments, CD4 and CD8, made up a small share. The study re-detected most primary-vaccination clones after the booster (96% CD4, approximately 87% CD8).

5'RACE template switching generated TCR cDNA, adding a universal primer site and UMIs. TCRdb analysed the 5' RACE reads with MiXCR anew, one entry per CDR3 protein. The profile shows approximately 550,000 distinct CDR3 sequences, roughly 14% of them singletons. Worth noting for this clonotype: Its antigen remains unknown.

The CDR3 has 16 amino acids. Trimming left V 3 bases short and J 0 bases short, with 13 bases between. Germline loops: CDR1 SGHTS, CDR2 YDEGEE. The V gene is TRBV5-8, the J gene TRBJ2-1; D unresolved. The clonotype was recovered from a young man who received the YFV17D yellow fever vaccine. Material: PBMCs, obtained on the day of the yellow fever booster vaccination. Here the CDR3 reads CASSYRSRSSYNEQFF. The CDR3 DNA sequence: TGTGCCAGCAGCTACCGCTCCAGGAGCTCCTACAATGAGCAGTTCTTC.